In this sample, the clone carrying this T cell receptor (beta chain) turned up many times. Antigen unknown. Three rounds of nested PCR, following a modified ARM-PCR protocol, produced the TCRbeta library. TCRdb called the multiplex PCR reads again in MiXCR, with one record for every CDR3 protein. This table has about 44,000 distinct CDR3 sequences, roughly three fifths appearing once. This sample's RNA came from whole unsorted tissue. More than 3 cm separated this lung sample from the edge of the tumor. The data are from a study of tumor and adjacent non-tumor tissue in lung cancer. Study outcomes and limitations: Compared with tumor, normal lung showed significantly lower TCR diversity.

This clonotype was sampled from a middle-aged woman with non-small cell lung cancer. The sample consisted of distant non-tumor lung tissue.

This CDR3 reads CSVEPTPRQGGRNEQFF. The CDR3 nucleotides are TGCAGCGTTGAACCAACCCCCCGCCAGGGAGGTAGAAATGAGCAGTTCTTC. This sequence joins TRBV29-1 and TRBJ2-1; D is possibly TRBD2 (6 bases). Trimming took 2 bases from V and 7 from J, leaving 24 bases between them. This CDR3 spans 17 amino acids. CDR1 and CDR2 (germline): SQVTM, ANQGSEA.